This TCR beta chain derives from a study of T cells in Graves' hyperthyroidism and ophthalmopathy. General study points: A model of 13 V-J pairs discriminated ophthalmopathy from stable hyperthyroidism.

The CDR3 runs 13 residues. The V segment lost 6 bases and the J segment 1 base; nucleotides outside the gene matches: 5. The germline gives CDR1 DFQATT, CDR2 SNEGSKA (reference sequence). For this clonotype: No antigen is known for it.

The CDR3 regions of TCR beta were amplified from RNA transcripts. HTBI primers were employed in a first-round RT-PCR of the TCR CDR3. Via MiXCR, TCRdb re-called the multiplex PCR reads, giving one row per CDR3 protein. The sample contains about 350,000 distinct CDR3 sequences, approximately 16% of which appear only once. Thyroid ultrasound, orbital computed tomography, clinical symptoms, and serum thyroxine and TRAb underpinned diagnoses. Source material: blood. This TCR derives from a woman aged 60 to 75 with Graves' ophthalmopathy. The rearrangement joins TRBV20-1 to TRBJ2-5; TRBD1 aligns across 7 bases. CDR3 sequence (DNA): TGCAGTGCCCCGAGACAGGGCCAAGAGACCCAGTACTTC. Translation gives CSAPRQGQETQYF.